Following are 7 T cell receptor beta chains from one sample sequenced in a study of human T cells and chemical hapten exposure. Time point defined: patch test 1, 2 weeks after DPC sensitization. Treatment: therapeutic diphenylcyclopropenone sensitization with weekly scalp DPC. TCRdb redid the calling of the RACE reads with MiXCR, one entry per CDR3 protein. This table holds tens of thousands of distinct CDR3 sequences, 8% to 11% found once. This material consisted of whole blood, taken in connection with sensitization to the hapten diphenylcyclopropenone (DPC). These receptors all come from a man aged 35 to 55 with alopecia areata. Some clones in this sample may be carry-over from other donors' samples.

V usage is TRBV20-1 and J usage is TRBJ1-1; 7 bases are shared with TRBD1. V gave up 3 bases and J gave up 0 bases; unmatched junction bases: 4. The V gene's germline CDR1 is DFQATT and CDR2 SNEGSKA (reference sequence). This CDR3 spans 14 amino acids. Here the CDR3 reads CSASTGVVNTEAFF. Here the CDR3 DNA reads TGCAGTGCTAGTACAGGGGTGGTGAACACTGAAGCTTTCTTT.

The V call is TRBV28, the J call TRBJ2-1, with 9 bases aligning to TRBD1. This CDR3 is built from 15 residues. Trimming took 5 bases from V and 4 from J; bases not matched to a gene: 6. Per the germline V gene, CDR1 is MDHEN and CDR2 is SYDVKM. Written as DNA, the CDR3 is TGTGCCAGCAGTCACGACAGGGGGAAATACAATGAGCAGTTCTTC. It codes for CASSHDRGKYNEQFF.

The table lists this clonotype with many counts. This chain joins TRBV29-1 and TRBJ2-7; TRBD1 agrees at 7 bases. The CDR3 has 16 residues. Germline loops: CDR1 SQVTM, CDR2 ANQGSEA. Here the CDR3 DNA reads TGCACCCTCGGTCGGGTCGGGACAGTTAACTCCTACGAGCAGTACGTC. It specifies CTLGRVGTVNSYEQYV.

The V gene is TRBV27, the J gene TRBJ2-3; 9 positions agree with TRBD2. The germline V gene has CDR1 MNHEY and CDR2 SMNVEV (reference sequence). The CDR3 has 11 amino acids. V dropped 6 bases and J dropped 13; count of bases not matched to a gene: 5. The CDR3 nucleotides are TGTGCCAGCAGACTTAGCGGGAGAGAGTATTTT. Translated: CASRLSGREYF.

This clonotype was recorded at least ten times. DNA of the CDR3: TGTGCCAGCAGCTTAGACCCTGGCCAGAACTATGGCTACACCTTC. This gives the protein CASSLDPGQNYGYTF. V gene TRBV7-2 combines with J gene TRBJ1-2; no reliable D call. V lost 1 base, J lost 2 bases, and 11 bases lay in between. Germline V lookup: CDR1 SGHTA, CDR2 FQGNSA. The CDR3 totals 15 residues. Full variable domain (remainder filled in from reference TRBV7-2 and TRBJ1-2): GAGVSQSPSNKVTEKGKDVELRCDPISGHTALYWYRQSLGQGLEFLIYFQGNSAPDKSGLPSDRFSAERTGGSVSTLTIQRTQQEDSAVYLCASSLDPGQNYGYTFGSGTRLTVV.

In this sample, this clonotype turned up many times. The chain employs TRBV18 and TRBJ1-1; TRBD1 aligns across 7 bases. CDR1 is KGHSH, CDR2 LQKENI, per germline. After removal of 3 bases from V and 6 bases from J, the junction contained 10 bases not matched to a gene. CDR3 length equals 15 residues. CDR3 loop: CASSPYSTGFAEAFF. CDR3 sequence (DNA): TGTGCCAGCTCACCCTATTCGACAGGGTTCGCTGAAGCTTTCTTT.

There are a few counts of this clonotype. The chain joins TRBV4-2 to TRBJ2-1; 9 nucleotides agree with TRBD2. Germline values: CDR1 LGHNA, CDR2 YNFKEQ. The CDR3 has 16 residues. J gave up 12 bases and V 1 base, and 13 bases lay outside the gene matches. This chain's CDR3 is CASSQATGGRAGGQFF. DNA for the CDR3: TGTGCCAGCAGCCAAGCAACGGGCGGGAGGGCAGGCGGGCAGTTCTTC.